Detailed here is one TCR beta chain. Antigen unknown. Profiled with immunoSEQ multiplex PCR; TCRdb holds only in-frame clones, not every one. The sample yields some 16,000 clones, around 79% seen once. The sample originates from a study of OX40 agonist ivuxolimab in advanced cancers. At the level of the study: Patients were 82.7% male with ages roughly 20 to 90, mean about 54.

Study-wide results and limits: More expanded clones were seen, on average, in CD8+ T cells than in CD4+.

V was cut by 3 bases and J by 6 bases, with 12 bases left in between. The CDR3 has 14 amino acids. Germline CDR1 reads MGHRA; CDR2 reads YSYEKL. The sample was CD4+ or CD8+ T cells sorted from blood, taken in a trial of the OX40 agonist ivuxolimab. The sequence was collected from an adult with an advanced solid tumor such as melanoma, head and neck, liver or kidney cancer. The chain carries TRBV4-1 and TRBJ1-5; no clear D gene. The CDR3 nucleotides are TGCGCCAGCAGCCATTCCGGACGGGGTCAGCCCCAGCATTTT. It is translated as CASSHSGRGQPQHF.